The entry below gives a single T cell receptor beta chain sequence along with its context. Antigen unknown. These data belong to a study of shared clonotypes between healthy human individuals. Study-level points and caveats: The sole specimen, blood, was sampled, and tissue repertoires likely differ.

Around 200 ng DNA, about 30,000 T cell genomes, went into each sorted-subset replicate PCR. The assay was immunoSEQ multiplex PCR, and TCRdb's table has in-frame clones only and misses some. The profile shows 1.5 million to 1.9 million clones, approximately 98% of them singletons. From germline, CDR1 is SEHNR and CDR2 FQNEAQ (reference sequence). The V end lost 5 bases, the J end lost 3 bases, and 17 bases lay between the germline ends. The CDR3 spans 16 residues. Study donors comprised healthy, HIV-negative adults devoid of recent acute infection or vaccination. V gene TRBV7-9 combines with J gene TRBJ1-5; no firm D call. The receptor was derived from a man under 40 in good health. The specimen was naive CD4+ T cells sorted from blood. The subset: CD45RA+ positively selected. The CDR3: CASSLYDWKDNQPQHF. In nucleotides, the CDR3 is TGTGCCAGCAGCCTCTACGACTGGAAAGACAATCAGCCCCAGCATTTT.